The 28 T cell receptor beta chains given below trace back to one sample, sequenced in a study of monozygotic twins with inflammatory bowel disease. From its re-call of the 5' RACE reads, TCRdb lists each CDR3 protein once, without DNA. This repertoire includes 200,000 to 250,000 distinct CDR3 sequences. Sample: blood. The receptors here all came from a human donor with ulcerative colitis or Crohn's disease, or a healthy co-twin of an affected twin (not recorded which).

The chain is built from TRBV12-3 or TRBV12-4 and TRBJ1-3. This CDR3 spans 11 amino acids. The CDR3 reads CAAVSGNTIYF.

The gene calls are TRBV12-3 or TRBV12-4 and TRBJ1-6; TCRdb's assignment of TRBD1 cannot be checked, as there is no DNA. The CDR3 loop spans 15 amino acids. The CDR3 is CASSLTGGPNSPLHF.

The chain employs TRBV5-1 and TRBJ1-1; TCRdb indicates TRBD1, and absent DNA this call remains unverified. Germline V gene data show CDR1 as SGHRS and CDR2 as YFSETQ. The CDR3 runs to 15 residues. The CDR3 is CASSLGPRSNTEAFF.

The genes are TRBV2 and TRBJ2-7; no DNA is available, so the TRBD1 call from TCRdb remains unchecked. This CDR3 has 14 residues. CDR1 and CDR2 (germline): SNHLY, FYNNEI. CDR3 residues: CASRGQILSYEQYF.

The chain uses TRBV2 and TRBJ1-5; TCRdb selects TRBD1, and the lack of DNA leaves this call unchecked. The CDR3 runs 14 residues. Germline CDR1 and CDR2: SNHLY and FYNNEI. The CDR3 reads CASSERSGNQPQHF.

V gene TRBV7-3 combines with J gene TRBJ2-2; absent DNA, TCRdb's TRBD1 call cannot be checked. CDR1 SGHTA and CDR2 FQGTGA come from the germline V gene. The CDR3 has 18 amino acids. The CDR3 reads CASSLSPWAETNTGELFF.

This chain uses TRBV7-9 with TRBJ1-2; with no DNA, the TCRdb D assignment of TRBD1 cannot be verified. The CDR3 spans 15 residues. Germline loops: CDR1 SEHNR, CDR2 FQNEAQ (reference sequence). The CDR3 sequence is CASSTDRGPLAGNTF.

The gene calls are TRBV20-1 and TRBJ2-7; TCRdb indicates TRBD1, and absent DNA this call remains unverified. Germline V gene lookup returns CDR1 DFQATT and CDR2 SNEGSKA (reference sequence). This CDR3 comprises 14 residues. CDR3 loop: CSSRKGGSAYEQYF.

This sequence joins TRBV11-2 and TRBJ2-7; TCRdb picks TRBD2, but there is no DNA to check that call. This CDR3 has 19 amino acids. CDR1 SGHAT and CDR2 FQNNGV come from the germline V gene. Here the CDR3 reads CASSLRVPAGVGSSYEQYF.

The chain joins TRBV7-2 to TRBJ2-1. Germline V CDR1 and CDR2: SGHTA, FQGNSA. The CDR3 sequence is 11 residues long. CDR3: CASSFSGEQFF.

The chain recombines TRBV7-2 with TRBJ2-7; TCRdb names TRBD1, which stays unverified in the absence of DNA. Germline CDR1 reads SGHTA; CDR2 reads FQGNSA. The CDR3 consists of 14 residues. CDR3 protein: CASSTRTGFYEQYF.

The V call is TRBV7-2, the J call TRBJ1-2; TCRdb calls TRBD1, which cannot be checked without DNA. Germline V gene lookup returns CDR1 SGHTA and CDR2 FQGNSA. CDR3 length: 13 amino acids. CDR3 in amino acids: CASDATGYWGYTF.

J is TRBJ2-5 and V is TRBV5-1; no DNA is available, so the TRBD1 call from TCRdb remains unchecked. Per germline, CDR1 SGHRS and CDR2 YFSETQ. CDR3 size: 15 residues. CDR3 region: CASSVRGQGEETQYF.

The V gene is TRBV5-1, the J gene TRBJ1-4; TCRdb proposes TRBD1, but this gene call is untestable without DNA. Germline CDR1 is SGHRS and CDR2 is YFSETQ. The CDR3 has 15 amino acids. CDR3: CASSLNAGVSEKLFF.

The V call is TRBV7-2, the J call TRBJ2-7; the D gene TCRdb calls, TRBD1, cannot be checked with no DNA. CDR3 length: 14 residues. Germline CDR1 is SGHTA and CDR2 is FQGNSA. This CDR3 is CASSSQGQTYEQYF. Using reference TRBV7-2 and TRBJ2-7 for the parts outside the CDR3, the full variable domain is GAGVSQSPSNKVTEKGKDVELRCDPISGHTALYWYRQSLGQGLEFLIYFQGNSAPDKSGLPSDRFSAERTGGSVSTLTIQRTQQEDSAVYLCASSSQGQTYEQYFGPGTRLTVT.

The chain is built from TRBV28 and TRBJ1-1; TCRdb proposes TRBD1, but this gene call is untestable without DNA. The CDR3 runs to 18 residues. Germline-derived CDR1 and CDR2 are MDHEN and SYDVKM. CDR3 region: CASNGNQGPPRTNTEAFF.

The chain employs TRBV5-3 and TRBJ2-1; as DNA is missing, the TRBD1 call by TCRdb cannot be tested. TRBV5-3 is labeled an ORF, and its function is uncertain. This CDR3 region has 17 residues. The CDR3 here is CATLGGQDSSSYNEQFF.

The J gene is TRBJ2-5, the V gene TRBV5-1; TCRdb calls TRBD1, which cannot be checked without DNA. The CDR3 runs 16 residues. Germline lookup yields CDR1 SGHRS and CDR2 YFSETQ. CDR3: CASSPLGGGSVETQYF.

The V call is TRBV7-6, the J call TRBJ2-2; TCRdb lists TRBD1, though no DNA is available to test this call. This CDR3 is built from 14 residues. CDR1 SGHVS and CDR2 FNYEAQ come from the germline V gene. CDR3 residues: CASSQGAGTGELFF.

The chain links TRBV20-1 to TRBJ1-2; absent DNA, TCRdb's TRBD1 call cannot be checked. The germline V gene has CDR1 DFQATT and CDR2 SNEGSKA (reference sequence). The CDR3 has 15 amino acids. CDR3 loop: CSASPGTAANYGYTF.

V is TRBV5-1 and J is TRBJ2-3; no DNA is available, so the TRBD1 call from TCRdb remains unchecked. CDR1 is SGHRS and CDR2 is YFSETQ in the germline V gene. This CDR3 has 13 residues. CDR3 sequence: CASSLTGEDTQYF. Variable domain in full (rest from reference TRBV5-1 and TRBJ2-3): KAGVTQTPRYLIKTRGQQVTLSCSPISGHRSVSWYQQTPGQGLQFLFEYFSETQRNKGNFPGRFSGRQFSNSRSEMNVSTLELGDSALYLCASSLTGEDTQYFGPGTRLTVL.

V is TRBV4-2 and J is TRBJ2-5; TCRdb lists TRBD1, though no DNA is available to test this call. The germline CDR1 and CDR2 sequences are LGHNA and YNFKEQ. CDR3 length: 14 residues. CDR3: CASSQLQGSETQYF.

CDR3 sequence: CSARDGSAGSYNEQFF. The genes are TRBV20-1 and TRBJ2-1; TCRdb's assignment of TRBD1 cannot be checked, as there is no DNA. Germline-derived CDR1 and CDR2 are DFQATT and SNEGSKA (reference sequence). CDR3 length: 16 amino acids.

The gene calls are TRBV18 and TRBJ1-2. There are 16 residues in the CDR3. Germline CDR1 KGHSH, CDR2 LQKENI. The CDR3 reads CASSPNLDPGWNGYTF.

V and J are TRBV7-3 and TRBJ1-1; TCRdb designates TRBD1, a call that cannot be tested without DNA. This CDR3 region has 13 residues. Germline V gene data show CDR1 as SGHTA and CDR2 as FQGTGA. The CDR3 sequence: CASSPIGTVEAFF.

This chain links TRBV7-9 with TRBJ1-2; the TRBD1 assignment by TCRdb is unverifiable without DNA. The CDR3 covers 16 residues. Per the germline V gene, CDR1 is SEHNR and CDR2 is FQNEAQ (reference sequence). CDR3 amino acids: CASTAMDGPAMGGYTF.

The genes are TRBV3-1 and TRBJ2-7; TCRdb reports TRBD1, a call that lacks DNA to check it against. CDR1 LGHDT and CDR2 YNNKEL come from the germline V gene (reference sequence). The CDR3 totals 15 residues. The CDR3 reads CASSQAPGQQYEQYF.

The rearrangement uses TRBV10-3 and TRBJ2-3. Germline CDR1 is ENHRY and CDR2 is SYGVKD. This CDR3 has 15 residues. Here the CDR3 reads CAISASGTSTDTQYF.